The sample holds a few counts of the clone carrying this T cell receptor (beta chain). The sample comes from a study of identical twins. TCRdb recomputed calls from the 5' RACE reads with MiXCR, one row per CDR3 protein. The data show about 700,000 distinct CDR3 sequences, 5.5% to 6.5% seen once. Germline V gives CDR1 MNHEY, CDR2 SVGEGT. V was clipped by 8 bases and J by 4 bases, with 17 bases between them. This CDR3 is 14 amino acids long. This rearrangement joins TRBV6-2 or TRBV6-3 to TRBJ1-1; D might be TRBD1 (6 bases). The TCR originated in a man younger than 35 in good health. The sample taken for sequencing was naive T cells sorted from blood. CDR3 sequence reads: CASLQGSVVTEAFF. DNA of the CDR3: TGTGCCAGCCTCCAGGGGTCGGTTGTCACTGAAGCTTTCTTT.